The present entry profiles one T cell receptor (beta chain) with its context. The assay was immunoSEQ multiplex PCR, and TCRdb's table has in-frame clones only and misses some. The profile shows around 69,000 clones, 92% of them singletons. The sample originates from a study of T cell changes during pregnancy in multiple sclerosis. This CDR3 comprises 14 residues. Germline CDR1 is MDHEN and CDR2 is SYDVKM. After removal of 6 bases from V and 4 bases from J, the junction contained 1 base not matched to a gene. This chain links TRBV28 with TRBJ2-7, with 15 bases aligning to TRBD2. The receptor comes from a female donor in good health, enrolled as a control in a pregnancy study. The specimen was peripheral blood, collected in the third trimester of pregnancy. The CDR3 DNA is TGTGCCAGCAGCGGGACTAGCGGGAGGTACGAGCAGTACTTC. The encoded protein is CASSGTSGRYEQYF.